The 27 T cell receptor beta chains given below trace back to one sample, sequenced in a study of T cell repertoires in cytomegalovirus infection. MiXCR, run by TCRdb on the reads, gives a single entry per CDR3 protein. Of over 200,000 distinct CDR3 sequences in the sample, approximately 15% are singletons; the top ten hold around 9.5%. Sequencing was done on a sample of PBMCs. All receptors come from a human donor in good health (CMV status not recorded). Some clones in this sample may be carry-over from other donors' samples.

This clonotype appeared many times. The V call is TRBV7-2, the J call TRBJ1-3; tentatively, D is TRBD1 (6 bases). Germline V gene lookup returns CDR1 SGHTA and CDR2 FQGNSA. The CDR3 is made up of 15 amino acids. V lost 5 bases and J 4 bases, leaving 15 bases between the germline ends. The CDR3 protein is CASSPVGARGNTIYF. CDR3 coding DNA: TGTGCCAGCAGCCCCGTGGGGGCGCGCGGAAACACCATATATTTT.

The chain recombines TRBV20-1 with TRBJ1-2, with 12 bases fitting TRBD1. V shed 3 bases and J 7 bases; nucleotides not matched to a gene: 12. The CDR3 length is 16 residues. In germline, CDR1 is DFQATT, CDR2 SNEGSKA (reference sequence). The CDR3 protein is CSASPRDRGPFGGYTF. CDR3 in DNA: TGCAGTGCTAGCCCCCGGGACAGGGGGCCCTTCGGTGGCTACACCTTC.

The chain combines TRBV20-1 with TRBJ2-1, with 11 bases aligning to TRBD2. The CDR3 covers 16 residues. V dropped 6 bases and J dropped 4; count of bases not matched to a gene: 11. Germline CDR1 and CDR2: DFQATT and SNEGSKA (reference sequence). The CDR3 protein is CSANQLAGVHYNEQFF. The CDR3 nucleotides read TGCAGTGCGAACCAACTAGCGGGAGTTCATTACAATGAGCAGTTCTTC.

This clonotype was seen repeatedly, ten times or more. The chain joins TRBV7-9 to TRBJ2-2; the D is unclear. There are 15 residues in the CDR3. Deletions cut 5 bases from V and 6 bases from J, with 16 bases between. Germline assignment: CDR1 SEHNR and CDR2 FQNEAQ (reference sequence). The CDR3 is CASSPESYTPGELFF. As DNA, the CDR3 is TGTGCCAGCAGCCCAGAGTCCTACACCCCCGGGGAGCTGTTTTTT. Using reference TRBV7-9 and TRBJ2-2 for the parts outside the CDR3, the full variable domain is DTGVSQNPRHKITKRGQNVTFRCDPISEHNRLYWYRQTLGQGPEFLTYFQNEAQLEKSRLLSDRFSAERPKGSFSTLEIQRTEQGDSAMYLCASSPESYTPGELFFGEGSRLTVL.

Many counts were recorded for this clonotype. The genes are TRBV23-1 and TRBJ2-3; D not certain. TRBV23-1 is labeled an ORF, and its function is uncertain. This CDR3 comprises 18 residues. The V and J ends lost 1 base and 0 bases respectively, with 17 bases between them. CDR3 amino acids: CASSQFAHRYSSTDTQYF. CDR3 bases: TGCGCCAGCAGTCAATTTGCACACCGCTATTCTAGCACAGATACGCAGTATTTT.

The rearrangement joins TRBV29-1 to TRBJ2-5; the match to TRBD2 covers 12 bases. There are 12 residues in the CDR3. The germline CDR1 and CDR2 sequences are SQVTM and ANQGSEA. The V gene end was trimmed by 7 bases and the J gene end by 5 bases; junction bases not matched to a gene: 2. CDR3 loop: CSGTSGKETQYF. As DNA, the CDR3 is TGCAGCGGGACTAGCGGGAAGGAGACCCAGTACTTC.

The V call is TRBV9, the J call TRBJ2-1; D is unresolved. The CDR3 length is 13 residues. The germline V and J ends were trimmed by 0 bases and 9 bases, with 10 bases remaining between them. In germline, CDR1 is SGDLS, CDR2 YYNGEE. Here the CDR3 DNA reads TGTGCCAGCAGCGTAGCTACCGGCGGTGAGCAGTTCTTC. Protein sequence: CASSVATGGEQFF.

In regard to this clonotype: One base away lies a much larger clone, so this may be a sequencing read error. The CDR3: CSGRQADGYTF. CDR3 sequence (DNA): TGCAGCGGGAGACAGGCAGATGGCTACACCTTC. The chain carries TRBV29-1 and TRBJ1-2; D might be TRBD1 (6 bases). The CDR3 totals 11 residues. The germline V gene encodes CDR1 SQVTM and CDR2 ANQGSEA. V lost 7 bases, J lost 6 bases, and 12 bases lay in between.

This clonotype was picked up a small number of times. This chain joins TRBV28 and TRBJ2-1; TRBD1 aligns across 7 bases. V was clipped by 8 bases and J by 3 bases; unmatched bases: 1. The CDR3 has 12 amino acids. Germline CDR1 and CDR2: MDHEN and SYDVKM. The CDR3 DNA reads as TGTGCCAGCGGGGACAGCTACAATGAGCAGTTCTTC. Protein: CASGDSYNEQFF. The complete variable domain, with remaining parts taken from reference TRBV28 and TRBJ2-1, reads DVKVTQSSRYLVKRTGEKVFLECVQDMDHENMFWYRQDPGLGLRLIYFSYDVKMKEKGDIPEGYSVSREKKERFSLILESASTNQTSMYLCASGDSYNEQFFGPGTRLTVL.

At least ten counts were recorded for this clonotype. The CDR3: CASSLASASYNEQFF. In nucleotides, the CDR3 is TGTGCCAGTAGTCTGGCTAGCGCCTCCTACAATGAGCAGTTCTTC. The rearrangement uses TRBV19 and TRBJ2-1; possibly TRBD2 for D (6 bases). Germline assignment: CDR1 LNHDA and CDR2 SQIVND (reference sequence). The length of the CDR3 is 15 residues. V was shortened by 5 bases and J by 0 bases, with 11 bases between the two germline ends.

This clonotype was seen ten or more times. V is TRBV7-9 and J is TRBJ1-2; D call uncertain. Germline CDR1 is SEHNR and CDR2 is FQNEAQ (reference sequence). There are 13 residues in the CDR3. The V end lost 5 bases, the J end lost 5 bases, and 12 bases lay between the germline ends. The CDR3 reads CASSLDTTYGYTF. As DNA, the CDR3 is TGTGCCAGCAGCCTCGACACCACTTATGGCTACACCTTC.

J is TRBJ2-7 and V is TRBV28, with 8 bases aligning to TRBD1. The CDR3 runs to 15 residues. V was pared by 5 bases and J by 6 bases, with 12 bases of the junction left unmatched. Germline lookup yields CDR1 MDHEN and CDR2 SYDVKM. The CDR3 sequence: CASSPIGTGAFEQYF. For the CDR3, the DNA is TGTGCCAGCAGTCCGATTGGGACAGGTGCGTTCGAGCAGTACTTC.

CDR3 in DNA: TGTGCCAGCACTGGAGGAGGGGAAGGCAATCAGCCCCAGCATTTT. Translation gives CASTGGGEGNQPQHF. The chain employs TRBV6-1 and TRBJ1-5, with a tentative D call TRBD1 (5 bases). CDR3 length: 15 amino acids. CDR1 is MNHNS and CDR2 is SASEGT in the germline V gene. V was clipped by 7 bases and J by 2 bases, with 15 bases between them.

This clonotype was seen a handful of times. The J gene is TRBJ1-1, the V gene TRBV5-5, with a tentative D call TRBD1 (5 bases). Trimming cost V 1 base and J 3 bases, with 10 bases left between them. The CDR3 length is 14 residues. Germline V gene sequence: CDR1 SGHKS, CDR2 YYEKEE (reference sequence). The CDR3 DNA follows: TGTGCCAGCAGCTTGATCCAGGGCCACACTGAAGCTTTCTTT. It encodes CASSLIQGHTEAFF.

The V call is TRBV2, the J call TRBJ2-5; perhaps TRBD1 as D (5 bases). Germline V gene lookup returns CDR1 SNHLY and CDR2 FYNNEI. V was shortened by 0 bases and J by 2 bases, with 13 bases between the two germline ends. The CDR3 runs 16 residues. Here the CDR3 DNA reads TGTGCCAGCAGTGAAGCATCGGCAGCAGGGCAAGAGACCCAGTACTTC. This codes for CASSEASAAGQETQYF. The full variable domain, rest sourced from reference TRBV2 and TRBJ2-5, is EPEVTQTPSHQVTQMGQEVILRCVPISNHLYFYWYRQILGQKVEFLVSFYNNEISEKSEIFDDQFSVERPDGSNFTLKIRSTKLEDSAMYFCASSEASAAGQETQYFGPGTRLLVL.

This clonotype was counted ten times or more. This chain links TRBV4-3 with TRBJ2-3; D remains ambiguous. The CDR3 sequence is 14 residues long. Trimming took 0 bases from V and 4 from J, leaving 8 bases between them. The germline V gene has CDR1 LGHNA and CDR2 YSLEER. The CDR3 DNA is TGCGCCAGCAGCCAAGATGGCGGTTCAGATACGCAGTATTTT. Translated: CASSQDGGSDTQYF.

This clonotype was detected only once. The gene calls are TRBV28 and TRBJ1-5; D gene ambiguous. V lost 7 bases and J lost 5, with 15 bases in between. The CDR3 has 14 residues. Per the germline V gene, CDR1 is MDHEN and CDR2 is SYDVKM. The CDR3 DNA sequence: TGTGCCAGCAACCCTACTGGGTTATATCAGCCCCAGCATTTT. Its translation: CASNPTGLYQPQHF.

The chain recombines TRBV20-1 with TRBJ1-5; D is undetermined. Trimming cost V 5 bases and J 0 bases, with 14 bases left between them. This CDR3 is 15 amino acids long. Germline CDR1 is DFQATT and CDR2 is SNEGSKA (reference sequence). The CDR3 DNA reads TGCAGTGCTGTTTCAACAGTGTATAGCAATCAGCCCCAGCATTTT. It yields the protein CSAVSTVYSNQPQHF.

The chain recombines TRBV20-1 with TRBJ2-5; TRBD2 aligns across 10 bases. V lost 3 bases, J lost 1 base, and 5 bases stayed unmatched. Germline lookup yields CDR1 DFQATT and CDR2 SNEGSKA (reference sequence). The CDR3 is made up of 15 amino acids. This chain's CDR3 is CSASSLAGVQETQYF. For the CDR3, the DNA is TGCAGTGCTAGTAGCCTAGCGGGGGTCCAAGAGACCCAGTACTTC.

The genes are TRBV11-3 and TRBJ2-3; D call uncertain. Germline-derived CDR1 and CDR2 are SGHNT and YENEEA. The CDR3 is 13 residues long. Deletions cut 3 bases from V and 0 bases from J, with 4 bases between. The CDR3 spells CASSFASTDTQYF. As DNA, the CDR3 is TGTGCCAGCAGCTTTGCTAGCACAGATACGCAGTATTTT.

Many counts were recorded for this clonotype. The chain recombines TRBV7-8 with TRBJ2-3; a possible D gene is TRBD1 (6 bases). CDR1 is SGHVS, CDR2 FQNEAQ, per germline. The CDR3 length is 15 residues. V lost 2 bases, J lost 2 bases, and 11 bases lay in between. CDR3 sequence: CASSLLGTITDTQYF. The CDR3 DNA reads TGTGCCAGCAGCTTACTCGGGACAATCACAGATACGCAGTATTTT.

This clonotype was observed a few times. CDR3 sequence: CARVKIDAGGSSDTQYF. The CDR3, as DNA: TGTGCCAGGGTGAAGATTGACGCAGGGGGGTCTTCAGATACGCAGTATTTT. This chain links TRBV12-3 or TRBV12-4 with TRBJ2-3; D may be TRBD1 (7 bases). This CDR3 region has 17 residues. V lost 9 bases to trimming and J lost 4 bases, with 26 bases between them.

This sequence joins TRBV2 and TRBJ2-2; 9 bases map to TRBD2. CDR1 and CDR2 (germline): SNHLY, FYNNEI. This CDR3 is built from 16 residues. V gave up 6 bases and J gave up 0 bases; unmatched junction bases: 5. CDR3 DNA: TGTGCCAGCAGCCGAATAGCGGGGGCGAACACCGGGGAGCTGTTTTTT. It yields the protein CASSRIAGANTGELFF.

The chain has TRBV6-2 or TRBV6-3 and TRBJ1-2, with unresolved D. V was cut by 7 bases and J by 3 bases, with 24 bases left in between. Germline CDR1 is MNHEY and CDR2 is SVGEGT. This CDR3 spans 17 amino acids. CDR3 amino acids: CASTDPNPFPIDYGYTF. The CDR3 DNA sequence: TGTGCCAGCACCGACCCCAATCCATTTCCGATCGACTATGGCTACACCTTC.

This clonotype showed up many times. V is TRBV7-8 and J is TRBJ2-7; 7 bases are a match to TRBD2. The CDR3 covers 15 residues. Per germline, CDR1 SGHVS and CDR2 FQNEAQ. Losses at the gene ends were 2 bases for V and 1 base for J; bases not matched to a gene: 5. The CDR3 DNA reads TGTGCCAGCAGCTTATCCAGCGGGATATCCTACGAGCAGTACTTC. Translating it yields CASSLSSGISYEQYF.

Only a few counts were recorded for this clonotype. The chain joins TRBV4-1 to TRBJ1-1, with D possibly being TRBD1 (5 bases). The CDR3 contains 18 residues. V was clipped by 0 bases and J by 1 base, with 18 bases between them. Germline V CDR1 and CDR2: MGHRA, YSYEKL. The CDR3 region has the DNA TGCGCCAGCAGCCAAGATCTTCCACAGGAGGCCGGGAACACTGAAGCTTTCTTT. Amino acids: CASSQDLPQEAGNTEAFF.

This clonotype came up a few times. The rearrangement joins TRBV20-1 to TRBJ2-7; 8 bases align to TRBD2. The CDR3 totals 15 residues. V trimming: 6 bases; J trimming: 2 bases; junction bases outside the gene matches: 12. Germline V gene data show CDR1 as DFQATT and CDR2 as SNEGSKA (reference sequence). The CDR3 sequence: CSASTSGPIAYEQYF. The CDR3 DNA sequence: TGCAGTGCCAGTACTAGCGGCCCCATCGCCTACGAGCAGTACTTC.